This T cell receptor beta chain was obtained from a study of blood T cell repertoires in COVID-19 (TCRdb year 2020). Regarding the research as a whole: The collaborator samples originated in the United States, Italy and Spain and spanned the acute and convalescent phases of COVID-19. The material from the prospective study consisted of cDNA or gDNA derived from T cells, B-cell-depleted T cells, or PBMCs. Deeply sampled blood TCRbeta repertoires from subjects exposed to, actively infected with, or recovered from COVID-19 were included in the dataset. The repertoires were made available in a free public database intended to serve as a resource for research on the immune response to SARS-CoV-2. Samples came from the ongoing ImmuneRACE study (first 160 participants) plus 1,254 subjects from 6 global collaborators. A de-identified subject ID, COVID-19 status, age in years and sex were almost always included in the sample metadata. HLA class I and class II types, where available, came from metadata supplied by the sample provider rather than from assay-based typing. Summary of the overall study and its limitations: Clinical and demographic metadata were provided uncurated, with the amount varying by source and participant.

Another Seattle source contributed samples from volunteer blood donors who had recovered from COVID-19. Collaborating institutions collected whole blood in K2EDTA tubes following their own protocols. For TCRbeta analysis, collaborators shipped samples as frozen whole blood, isolated PBMCs, or DNA extracted from either of those sample types. Concerning this clone: Its recognized antigen is unknown. Base qualities are missing; no much larger clone stands one base away.

TCRbeta CDR3 regions were amplified from genomic DNA using the immunoSEQ Assay, a bias-controlled multiplex PCR. In the paper's pipeline: The number of nucleated cells in each sample was estimated from the amplification of reference gene primers within the assay. To quantify the absolute abundance of each unique TCRbeta CDR3 rearrangement, sequence reads were collapsed and filtered. For each sample, productive Simpson clonality was calculated by taking the square root of Simpson's diversity index across productive rearrangements. Held by TCRdb, this immuneACCESS table contains in-frame sequences only and omits some clones. Under half of the omission traces to an unresolved V gene where checked; the cause of the rest is unknown. V, J and clone size are those of that table, while D and trimming were read from the DNA. In all, the sample holds around 230,000 clones, and about nine tenths of those were seen once. Around 2% of the sample goes to the ten largest clones.

For this chain, trimming is 1 base at the V end and 2 bases at the J end, and the number of junction bases without a gene match is 1. Counted from cysteine to phenylalanine, this CDR3 has 14 amino acids. Only CDR3 DNA remains: 42 bases, in frame from the first base. Via the germline V gene (reference sequence), CDR1 is LNHNV and CDR2 YYDKDF. The chain is made from TRBV15 and TRBJ2-7; 8 bases in the junction line up with TRBD2. The clonotype comes from a man aged 30 to 39 who had recovered from COVID-19. Source material: peripheral blood. The sequence in DNA is TGTGCCACCAGCAGAGCGGGGGGGGCCTACGAGCAGTACTTC. Protein translation: CATSRAGGAYEQYF.